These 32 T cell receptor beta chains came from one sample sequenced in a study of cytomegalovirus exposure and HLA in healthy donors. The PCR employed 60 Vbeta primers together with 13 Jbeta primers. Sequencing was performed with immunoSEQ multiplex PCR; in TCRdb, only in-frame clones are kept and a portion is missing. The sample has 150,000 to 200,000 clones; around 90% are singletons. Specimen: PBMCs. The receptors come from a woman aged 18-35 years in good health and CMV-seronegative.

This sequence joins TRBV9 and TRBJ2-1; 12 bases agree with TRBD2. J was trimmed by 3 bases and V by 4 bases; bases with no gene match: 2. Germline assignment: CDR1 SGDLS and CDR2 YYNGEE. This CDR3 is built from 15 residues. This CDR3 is CASSRTSGDYNEQFF. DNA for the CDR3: TGTGCCAGCAGCAGGACTAGCGGGGACTACAATGAGCAGTTCTTC.

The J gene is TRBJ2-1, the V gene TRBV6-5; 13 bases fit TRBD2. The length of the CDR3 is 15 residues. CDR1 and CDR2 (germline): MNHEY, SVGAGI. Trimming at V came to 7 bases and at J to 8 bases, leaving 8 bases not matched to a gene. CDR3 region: CASTPPGLAGDEQFF. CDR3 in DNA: TGTGCCAGCACCCCCCCCGGACTAGCGGGGGATGAGCAGTTCTTC.

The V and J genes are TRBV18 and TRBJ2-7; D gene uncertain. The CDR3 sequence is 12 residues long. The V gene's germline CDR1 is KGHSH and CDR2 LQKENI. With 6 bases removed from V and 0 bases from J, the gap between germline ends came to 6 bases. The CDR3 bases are TGTGCCAGCTCCGCGAGCTCCTACGAGCAGTACTTC. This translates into CASSASSYEQYF.

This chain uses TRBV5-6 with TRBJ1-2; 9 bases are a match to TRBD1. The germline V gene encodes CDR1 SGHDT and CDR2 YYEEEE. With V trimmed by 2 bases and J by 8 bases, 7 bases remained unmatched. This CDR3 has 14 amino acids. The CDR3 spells CASSFLTGGAGYTF. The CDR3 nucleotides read TGTGCCAGCAGCTTCTTGACAGGGGGGGCGGGCTACACCTTC.

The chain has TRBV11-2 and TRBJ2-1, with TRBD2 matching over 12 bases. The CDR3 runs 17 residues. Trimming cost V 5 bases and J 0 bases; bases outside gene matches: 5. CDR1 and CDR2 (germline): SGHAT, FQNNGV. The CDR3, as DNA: TGTGCCAGCAGCGGACTAGCGGGGCTTAGCTCCTACAATGAGCAGTTCTTC. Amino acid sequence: CASSGLAGLSSYNEQFF.

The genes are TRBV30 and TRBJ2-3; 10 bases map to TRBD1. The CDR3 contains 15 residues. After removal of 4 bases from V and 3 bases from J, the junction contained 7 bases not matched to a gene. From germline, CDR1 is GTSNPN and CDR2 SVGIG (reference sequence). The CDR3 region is CAWKLTGGMTDTQYF. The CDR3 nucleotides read TGTGCCTGGAAACTGACAGGGGGCATGACAGATACGCAGTATTTT. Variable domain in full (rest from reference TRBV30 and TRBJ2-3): SQTIHQWPATLVQPVGSPLSLECTVEGTSNPNLYWYRQAAGRGLQLLFYSVGIGQISSEVPQNLSASRPQDRQFILSSKKLLLSDSGFYLCAWKLTGGMTDTQYFGPGTRLTVL.

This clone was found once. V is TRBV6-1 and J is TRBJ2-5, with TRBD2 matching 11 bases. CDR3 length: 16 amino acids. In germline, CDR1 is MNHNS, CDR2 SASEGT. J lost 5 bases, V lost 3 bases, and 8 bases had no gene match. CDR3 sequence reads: CASSDHSGRAGETQYF. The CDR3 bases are TGTGCCAGCAGTGATCATAGCGGGAGGGCCGGGGAGACCCAGTACTTC.

CDR3 nucleotide sequence: TGTGCCAGCAGCCAATTAGTCGGGGACAGGGATAATTCACCCCTCCACTTT. It is translated as CASSQLVGDRDNSPLHF. The chain recombines TRBV4-2 with TRBJ1-6, with 9 bases matching TRBD1. The CDR3 runs to 17 residues. The junction had 7 bases not matched to a gene; V was cut back by 2 bases and J by 5 bases. Germline CDR1 reads LGHNA; CDR2 reads YNFKEQ.

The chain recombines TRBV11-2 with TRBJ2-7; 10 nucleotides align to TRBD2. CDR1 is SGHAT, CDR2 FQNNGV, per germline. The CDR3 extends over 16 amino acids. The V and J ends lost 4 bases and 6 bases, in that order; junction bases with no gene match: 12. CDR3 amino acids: CASSSQAGGPSGEQYF. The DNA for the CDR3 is TGTGCCAGCAGCTCCCAAGCGGGAGGGCCCTCGGGCGAGCAGTACTTC.

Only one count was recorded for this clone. The CDR3 loop reads CASSDGAGANNEQFF. The CDR3 nucleotides are TGTGCCAGCAGTGATGGAGCGGGGGCAAACAATGAGCAGTTCTTC. V gene TRBV2 combines with J gene TRBJ2-1; 8 bases map to TRBD2. This CDR3 is 15 amino acids long. Trimming cost V 3 bases and J 5 bases; bases outside gene matches: 6. CDR1 is SNHLY, CDR2 FYNNEI, per germline.

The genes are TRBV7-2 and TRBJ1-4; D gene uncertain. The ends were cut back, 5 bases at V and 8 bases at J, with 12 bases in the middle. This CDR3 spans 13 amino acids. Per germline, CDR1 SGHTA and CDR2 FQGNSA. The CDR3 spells CASSAWAREKLFF. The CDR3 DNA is TGTGCCAGCAGCGCGTGGGCCAGGGAAAAACTGTTTTTT.

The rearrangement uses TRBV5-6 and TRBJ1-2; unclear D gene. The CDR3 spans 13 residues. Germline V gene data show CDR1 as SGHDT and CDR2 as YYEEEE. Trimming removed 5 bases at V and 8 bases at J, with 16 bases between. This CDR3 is CASRRPRHNGYTF. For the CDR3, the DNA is TGTGCCAGCAGAAGGCCCAGACATAACGGCTACACCTTC.

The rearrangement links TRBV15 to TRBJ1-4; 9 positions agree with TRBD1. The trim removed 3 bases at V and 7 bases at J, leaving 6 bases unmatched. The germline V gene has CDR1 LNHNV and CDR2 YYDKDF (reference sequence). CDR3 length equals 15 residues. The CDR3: CATSRGQGAGEKLFF. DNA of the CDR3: TGTGCCACCAGCAGGGGACAGGGTGCAGGTGAAAAACTGTTTTTT. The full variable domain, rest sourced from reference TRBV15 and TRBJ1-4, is DAMVIQNPRYQVTQFGKPVTLSCSQTLNHNVMYWYQQKSSQAPKLLFHYYDKDFNNEADTPDNFQSRRPNTSFCFLDIRSPGLGDTAMYLCATSRGQGAGEKLFFGSGTQLSVL.

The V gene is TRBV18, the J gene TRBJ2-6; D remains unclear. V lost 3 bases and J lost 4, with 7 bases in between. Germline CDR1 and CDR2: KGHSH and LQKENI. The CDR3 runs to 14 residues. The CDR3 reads CASSPELGANVLTF. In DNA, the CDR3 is TGTGCCAGCTCACCTGAGCTGGGGGCCAACGTCCTGACTTTC.

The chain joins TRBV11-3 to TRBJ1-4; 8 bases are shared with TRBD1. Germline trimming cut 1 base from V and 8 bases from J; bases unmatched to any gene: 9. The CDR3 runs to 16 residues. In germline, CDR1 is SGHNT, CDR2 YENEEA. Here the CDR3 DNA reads TGTGCCAGCAGCTTAGGGGACAGGAAGGTCTCCGAAAAACTGTTTTTT. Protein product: CASSLGDRKVSEKLFF.

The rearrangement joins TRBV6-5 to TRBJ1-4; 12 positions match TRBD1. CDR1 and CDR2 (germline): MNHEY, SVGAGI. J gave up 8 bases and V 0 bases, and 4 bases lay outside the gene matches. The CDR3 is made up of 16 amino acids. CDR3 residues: CASSYSGGTGGEKLFF. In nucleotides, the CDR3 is TGTGCCAGCAGTTACTCCGGGGGGACAGGGGGCGAAAAACTGTTTTTT.

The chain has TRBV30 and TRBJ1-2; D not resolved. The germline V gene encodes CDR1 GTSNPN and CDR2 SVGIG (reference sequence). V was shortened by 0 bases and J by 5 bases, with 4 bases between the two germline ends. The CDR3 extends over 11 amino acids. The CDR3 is CAWSVQYGYTF. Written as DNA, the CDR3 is TGTGCCTGGAGTGTACAGTATGGCTACACCTTC.

This CDR3 reads CATSREGAGSGANVLTF. The CDR3 nucleotides are TGTGCCACCAGCAGAGAAGGGGCCGGCTCTGGGGCCAACGTCCTGACTTTC. This chain connects TRBV15 to TRBJ2-6; D is perhaps TRBD1 (5 bases). Per the germline V gene, CDR1 is LNHNV and CDR2 is YYDKDF (reference sequence). Trimming cost V 0 bases and J 0 bases, with 9 bases left between them. The CDR3 is 17 residues long.

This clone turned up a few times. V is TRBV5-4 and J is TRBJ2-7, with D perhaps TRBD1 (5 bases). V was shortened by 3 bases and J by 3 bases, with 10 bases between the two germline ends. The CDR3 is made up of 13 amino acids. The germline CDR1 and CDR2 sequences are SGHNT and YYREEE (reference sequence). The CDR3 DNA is TGTGCCAGCAGCTGGGGCGGCGTCTACGAGCAGTACTTC. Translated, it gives CASSWGGVYEQYF.

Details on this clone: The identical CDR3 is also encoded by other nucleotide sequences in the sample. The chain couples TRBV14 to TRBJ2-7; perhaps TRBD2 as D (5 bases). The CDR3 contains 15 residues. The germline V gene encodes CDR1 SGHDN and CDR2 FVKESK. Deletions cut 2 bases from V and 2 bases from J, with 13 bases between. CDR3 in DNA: TGTGCCAGCAGCCAATCAGAATGGGAGACCTACGAGCAGTACTTC. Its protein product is CASSQSEWETYEQYF.

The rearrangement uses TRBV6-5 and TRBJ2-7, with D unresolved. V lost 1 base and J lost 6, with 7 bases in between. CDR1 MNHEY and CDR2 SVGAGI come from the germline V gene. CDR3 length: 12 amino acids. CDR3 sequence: CASSYWAGEQYF. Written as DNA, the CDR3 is TGTGCCAGCAGTTACTGGGCCGGCGAGCAGTACTTC.

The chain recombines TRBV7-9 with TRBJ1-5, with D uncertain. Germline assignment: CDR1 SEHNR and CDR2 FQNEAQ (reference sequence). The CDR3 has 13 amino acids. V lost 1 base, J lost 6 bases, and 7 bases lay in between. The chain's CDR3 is CASSLGAPQPQHF. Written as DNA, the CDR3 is TGTGCCAGCAGCTTAGGGGCCCCTCAGCCCCAGCATTTT.

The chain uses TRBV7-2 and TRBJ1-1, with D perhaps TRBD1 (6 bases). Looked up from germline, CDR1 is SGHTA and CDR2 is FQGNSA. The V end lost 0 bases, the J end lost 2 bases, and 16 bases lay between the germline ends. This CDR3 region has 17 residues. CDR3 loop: CASSLAPQGRRNTEAFF. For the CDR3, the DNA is TGTGCCAGCAGCTTAGCGCCACAGGGCAGGAGAAACACTGAAGCTTTCTTT.

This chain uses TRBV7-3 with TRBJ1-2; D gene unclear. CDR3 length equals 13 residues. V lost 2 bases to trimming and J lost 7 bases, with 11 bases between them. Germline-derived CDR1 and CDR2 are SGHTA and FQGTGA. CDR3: CASSLGPLGGYTF. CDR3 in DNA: TGTGCCAGCAGCTTAGGGCCCCTCGGTGGCTACACCTTC.

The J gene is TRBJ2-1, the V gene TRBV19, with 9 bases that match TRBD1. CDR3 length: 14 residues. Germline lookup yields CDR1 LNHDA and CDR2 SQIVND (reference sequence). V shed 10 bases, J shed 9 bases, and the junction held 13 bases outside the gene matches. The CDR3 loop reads CATRMTGGSSEQFF. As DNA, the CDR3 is TGTGCCACCCGGATGACAGGGGGTAGTAGTGAGCAGTTCTTC.

CDR3 in DNA: TGTGCCAGCAGGGGGGAGGGCACAGATACGCAGTATTTT. Amino acids: CASRGEGTDTQYF. The V gene is TRBV2, the J gene TRBJ2-3, with D tentatively TRBD2 (6 bases). Germline V gene lookup returns CDR1 SNHLY and CDR2 FYNNEI. The CDR3 runs 13 residues. V was shortened by 6 bases and J by 1 base, with 8 bases between the two germline ends. Full variable domain (rest looked up from reference TRBV2 and TRBJ2-3): EPEVTQTPSHQVTQMGQEVILRCVPISNHLYFYWYRQILGQKVEFLVSFYNNEISEKSEIFDDQFSVERPDGSNFTLKIRSTKLEDSAMYFCASRGEGTDTQYFGPGTRLTVL.

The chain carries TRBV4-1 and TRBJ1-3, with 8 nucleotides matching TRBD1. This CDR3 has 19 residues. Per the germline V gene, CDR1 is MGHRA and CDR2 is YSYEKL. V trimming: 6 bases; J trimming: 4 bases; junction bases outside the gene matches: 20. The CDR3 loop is CASSRAALGQGAEGNTIYF. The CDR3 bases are TGCGCCAGCAGTCGAGCGGCTCTGGGGCAGGGGGCGGAAGGAAACACCATATATTTT.

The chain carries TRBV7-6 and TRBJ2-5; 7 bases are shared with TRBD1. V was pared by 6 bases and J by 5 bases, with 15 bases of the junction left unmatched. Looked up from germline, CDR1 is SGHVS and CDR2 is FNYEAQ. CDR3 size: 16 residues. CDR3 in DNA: TGTGCCAGCAGTTTAAAGTACAGGGGATCAAGGGAGACCCAGTACTTC. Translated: CASSLKYRGSRETQYF.

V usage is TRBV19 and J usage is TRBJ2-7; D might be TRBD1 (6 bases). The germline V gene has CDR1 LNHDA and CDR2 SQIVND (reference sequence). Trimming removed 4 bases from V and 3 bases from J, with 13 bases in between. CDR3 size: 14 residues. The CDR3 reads CASSNLRGGYEQYF. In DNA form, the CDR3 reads TGTGCCAGTAGTAACCTCAGGGGCGGCTACGAGCAGTACTTC.

CDR3 region: CASSYPANGYTF. Written as DNA, the CDR3 is TGTGCCAGCAGCTACCCAGCGAATGGCTACACCTTC. This chain links TRBV28 with TRBJ1-2; D call uncertain. The CDR3 consists of 12 residues. V was trimmed by 6 bases and J by 6 bases, leaving 11 bases between them. The germline CDR1 and CDR2 sequences are MDHEN and SYDVKM.

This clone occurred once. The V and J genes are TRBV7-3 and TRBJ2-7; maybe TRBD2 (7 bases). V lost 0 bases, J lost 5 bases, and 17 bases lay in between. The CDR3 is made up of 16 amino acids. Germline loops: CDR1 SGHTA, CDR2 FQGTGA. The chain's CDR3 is CASSLTPHGGANEQYF. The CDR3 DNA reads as TGTGCCAGCAGCTTAACCCCTCATGGGGGGGCGAACGAGCAGTACTTC.

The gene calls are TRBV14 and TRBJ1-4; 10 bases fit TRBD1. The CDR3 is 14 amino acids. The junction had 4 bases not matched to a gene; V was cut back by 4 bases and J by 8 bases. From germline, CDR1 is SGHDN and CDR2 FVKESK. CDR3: CASSPDRGREKLFF. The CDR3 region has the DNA TGTGCCAGCAGCCCCGACAGGGGGCGGGAAAAACTGTTTTTT.